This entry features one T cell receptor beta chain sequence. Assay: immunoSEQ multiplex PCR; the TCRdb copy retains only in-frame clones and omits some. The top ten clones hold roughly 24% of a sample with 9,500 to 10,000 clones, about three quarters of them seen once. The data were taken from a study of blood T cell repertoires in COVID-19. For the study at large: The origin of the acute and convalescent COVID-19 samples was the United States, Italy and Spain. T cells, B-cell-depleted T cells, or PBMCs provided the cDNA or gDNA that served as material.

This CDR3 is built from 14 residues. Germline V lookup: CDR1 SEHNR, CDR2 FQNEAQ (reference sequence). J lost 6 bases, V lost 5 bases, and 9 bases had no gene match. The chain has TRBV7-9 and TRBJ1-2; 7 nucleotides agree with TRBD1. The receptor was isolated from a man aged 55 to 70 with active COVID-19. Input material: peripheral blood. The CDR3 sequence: CASSHPDRANGYTF. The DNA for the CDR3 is TGTGCCAGCAGCCACCCCGACAGGGCTAATGGCTACACCTTC.